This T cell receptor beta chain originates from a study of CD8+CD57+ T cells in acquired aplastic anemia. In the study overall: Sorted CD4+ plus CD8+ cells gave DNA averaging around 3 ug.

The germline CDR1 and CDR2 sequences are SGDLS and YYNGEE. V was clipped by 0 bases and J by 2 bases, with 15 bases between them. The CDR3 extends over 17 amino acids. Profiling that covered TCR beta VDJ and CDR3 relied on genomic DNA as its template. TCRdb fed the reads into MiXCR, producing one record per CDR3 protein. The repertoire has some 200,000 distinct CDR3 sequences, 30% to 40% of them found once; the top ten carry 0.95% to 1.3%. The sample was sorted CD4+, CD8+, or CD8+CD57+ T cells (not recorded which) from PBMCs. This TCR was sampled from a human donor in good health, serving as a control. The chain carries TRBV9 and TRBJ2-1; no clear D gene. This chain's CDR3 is CASSVGLTLSTYNEQFF. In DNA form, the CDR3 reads TGTGCCAGCAGCGTAGGACTCACTCTAAGCACCTACAATGAGCAGTTCTTC.